This T cell receptor (beta chain) was identified during a study of CD8+CD57+ T cells in acquired aplastic anemia. Study-wide context: Healthy donor CD4+ cell samples had a mean of approximately 11 million reads.

TCR beta VDJ combinations and CDR3 sequences were profiled from genomic DNA. TCRdb passed the reads through MiXCR, listing each CDR3 protein once. The table includes approximately 200,000 distinct CDR3 sequences, around 60% detected once. This clonotype came up a few times. What it recognizes is unknown. CDR1 and CDR2 from the germline V gene are SNHLY and FYNNEI. CDR3 length: 13 amino acids. V gave up 1 base and J gave up 8 bases, with 9 bases separating them. Study results and caveats: There were 25 to 35 CD8+ CDR3 sequences that occurred in both patients and controls. Controls did not differ significantly from patients in CD8+ Simpson's diversity.

Sequencing was done on a sample of sorted CD4+, CD8+, or CD8+CD57+ T cells (not recorded which) from PBMCs. This TCR came from a human donor in good health. The chain is built from TRBV2 and TRBJ2-1, with D hard to call. The CDR3: CASSEEIVDEQFF. In nucleotides, the CDR3 is TGTGCCAGCAGTGAAGAGATAGTGGATGAGCAGTTCTTC.